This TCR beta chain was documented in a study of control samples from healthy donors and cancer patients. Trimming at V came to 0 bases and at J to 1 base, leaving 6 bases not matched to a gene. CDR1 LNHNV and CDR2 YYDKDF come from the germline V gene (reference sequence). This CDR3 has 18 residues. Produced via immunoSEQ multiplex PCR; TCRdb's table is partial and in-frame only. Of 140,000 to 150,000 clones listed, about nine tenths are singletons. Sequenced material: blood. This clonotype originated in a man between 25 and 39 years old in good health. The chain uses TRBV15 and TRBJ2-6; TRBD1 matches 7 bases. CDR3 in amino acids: CATSRDRGRSSGANVLTF. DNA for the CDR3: TGTGCCACCAGCAGAGACAGGGGGAGAAGTTCTGGGGCCAACGTCCTGACTTTC. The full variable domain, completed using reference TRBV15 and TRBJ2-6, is DAMVIQNPRYQVTQFGKPVTLSCSQTLNHNVMYWYQQKSSQAPKLLFHYYDKDFNNEADTPDNFQSRRPNTSFCFLDIRSPGLGDTAMYLCATSRDRGRSSGANVLTFGAGSRLTVL.